These 3 T cell receptor beta chains share one sample of origin, sequenced in a study of T cells in Graves' hyperthyroidism and ophthalmopathy. Authors of the study amplified TCR beta CDR3 regions from RNA transcripts. TCR CDR3 regions were first amplified by RT-PCR with HTBI primers. MiXCR, run by TCRdb on the multiplex PCR reads, gives a single entry per CDR3 protein. The sample records roughly 710,000 distinct CDR3 sequences, roughly a third being singletons. Sequenced material: blood. The receptors shown here come from a woman aged 40 to 49 with Graves' hyperthyroidism.

Notes on this clonotype: A much larger clone is a single base away; this may be a read error. The rearrangement joins TRBV6-5 to TRBJ2-2; TRBD1 or TRBD2 may be the D gene (5 bases each). This CDR3 spans 13 amino acids. The V end was cut by 7 bases, the J end by 2 bases, with 8 bases between. Germline values: CDR1 MNHEY, CDR2 SVGAGI. The CDR3 coding sequence is TGTGCCAGCAACCGGGACAACACCGGGGAGCTGTTTTTT. Translated, it gives CASNRDNTGELFF.

CDR3 amino acids: CASSSTGNRLISGNTIYF. Here the CDR3 DNA reads TGTGCCAGCAGCTCCACCGGGAACAGACTAATCTCTGGAAACACCATATATTTT. This chain joins TRBV7-2 and TRBJ1-3, with D unresolved. The CDR3 is made up of 18 amino acids. Trimming stripped 4 bases from V and 0 bases from J, with 19 bases between. Germline V gene sequence: CDR1 SGHTA, CDR2 FQGNSA.

Concerning this clonotype: At one boundary the junction diverges from the germline segment, which might be a read error. V usage is TRBV10-3 and J usage is TRBJ2-2, with D possibly matching TRBD1 (5 bases). The CDR3 sequence is 18 residues long. Looked up from germline, CDR1 is ENHRY and CDR2 is SYGVKD. The CDR3 DNA sequence: TGTGCCACCAGTGATCCAAAAGGGGTAGTTCGTAAGGCCGGGGAGCTGTTTTTT. Encoded protein: CATSDPKGVVRKAGELFF.